The sequence of this T cell receptor beta chain was determined in a study of CD8 T cells in ankylosing spondylitis. This clonotype was counted many times. No antigen is known for it. Findings and caveats of the study: Certain motif variants had earlier appeared in reactive arthritis synovial fluid and blood. Within peripheral blood, clones linked to disease were CD8+ and relatively rare. Researchers reportedly found disease-linked clones significantly enriched in matched ankylosing spondylitis synovial fluid. Apparently characteristic of ankylosing spondylitis blood was a TCR beta motif (eight highly homologous variants).

Each TCR beta library was made by quantitative 5'-RACE that incorporated molecular barcodes. MiXCR was run by TCRdb on the 5' RACE reads, yielding one entry per CDR3 protein. The profile shows 800,000 to 900,000 distinct CDR3 sequences, approximately 10% of them singletons. The V gene's germline CDR1 is DFQATT and CDR2 SNEGSKA (reference sequence). The CDR3 totals 15 residues. The V gene lost 5 bases and the J gene lost 0 bases, with 14 bases spanning the gap. Sequencing was performed on blood, either unsorted or a sorted T cell fraction (not recorded which). V is TRBV20-1 and J is TRBJ1-3; tentatively, D is TRBD1 (5 bases). The source is a male donor with ankylosing spondylitis. The CDR3 sequence: CSARDGSNSGNTIYF. CDR3 coding DNA: TGCAGTGCTCGGGACGGATCCAACTCTGGAAACACCATATATTTT.